A selection of T cell receptor beta chains follows, all from one sample in a study of shared clonotypes between healthy human individuals. The method was immunoSEQ multiplex PCR; TCRdb's version includes in-frame clones alone and lacks a portion of them. The sample holds approximately 720,000 clones; 92% are singletons and the top ten take approximately 22%. Sequencing was carried out using naive CD8+ T cells sorted from blood. The origin of the receptors is a man aged 30 to 45 in good health. Each CDR3 is given with its conserved first and last residue. D genes are given only for firm matches.

V,D,J,CDR3
TRBV7-6,-,TRBJ2-1,CASSLAGGSDEQFF
TRBV2,-,TRBJ1-2,CASSDRQINYGYTF
TRBV19,-,TRBJ2-2,CASSIISSTGELFF
TRBV28,-,TRBJ2-7,CASTVLGSYEQYF
TRBV7-6,-,TRBJ2-5,CASHLPDYPETQYF
TRBV28,-,TRBJ2-1,CASSPPLGSSYNEQFF
TRBV28,-,TRBJ2-2,CASSFLSAGELFF
TRBV7-6,-,TRBJ1-1,CASSLTLHAEAFF
TRBV19,-,TRBJ1-1,CASSPRTGRNTEAFF
TRBV27,TRBD2,TRBJ2-1,CASSSIPGTSGRADEQFF
TRBV9,TRBD2,TRBJ2-5,CASSATSGTQETQYF
TRBV7-6,-,TRBJ2-3,CASSRLGGTDTQYF
TRBV27,-,TRBJ2-2,CASINTGELFF
TRBV11-3,-,TRBJ2-5,CASSLAYQETQYF